Following are 24 T cell receptor beta chains from one sample sequenced in a study of blood T cell repertoires in COVID-19. The protocol was immunoSEQ multiplex PCR, while the TCRdb copy is restricted to in-frame clones and leaves out a portion. The repertoire holds hundreds of thousands of clones, with roughly 85% as singletons. The sequenced sample consisted of peripheral blood. All receptors come from a woman aged 25 to 39 with active or convalescent COVID-19.

This clone came up a few times. The chain joins TRBV7-6 to TRBJ1-1; D might be TRBD1 (5 bases). The CDR3 is made up of 16 amino acids. From germline, CDR1 is SGHVS and CDR2 FNYEAQ. V gave up 4 bases and J gave up 1 base, with 16 bases separating them. The CDR3 bases are TGTGCCAGCAGCTCCACGGGGGGTCCCTCGAACACTGAAGCTTTCTTT. Protein product: CASSSTGGPSNTEAFF.

The chain uses TRBV7-8 and TRBJ1-3, with D possibly matching TRBD1 (5 bases). The CDR3 has 16 residues. The germline CDR1 and CDR2 sequences are SGHVS and FQNEAQ. Trimming took off 3 bases at V and 0 bases at J, with 12 bases between the two ends. CDR3 loop: CASSLRGLPSGNTIYF. The DNA of the CDR3 is TGTGCCAGCAGCTTGCGGGGCCTGCCCTCTGGAAACACCATATATTTT.

The V call is TRBV19, the J call TRBJ2-2; no clear D gene. This CDR3 has 16 residues. Germline CDR1 reads LNHDA; CDR2 reads SQIVND (reference sequence). V gave up 5 bases and J gave up 0 bases, with 13 bases separating them. CDR3 region: CASSPEWRPNTGELFF. Written as DNA, the CDR3 is TGTGCCAGTAGTCCGGAGTGGAGACCGAACACCGGGGAGCTGTTTTTT.

The chain recombines TRBV29-1 with TRBJ2-7, with TRBD2 matching 9 bases. The CDR3 covers 13 residues. The V and J ends lost 3 bases and 4 bases, in that order; junction bases with no gene match: 4. CDR1 and CDR2 (germline): SQVTM, ANQGSEA. CDR3: CSVETSGRYEQYF. CDR3 in DNA: TGCAGCGTTGAGACTAGCGGTCGATACGAGCAGTACTTC.

The V gene is TRBV3-1 (or the pseudogene TRBV3-2), the J gene TRBJ1-2; weak D call: TRBD1 (5 bases). The CDR3 contains 14 residues. CDR1 and CDR2 (germline): LGHDT, YNNKEL (reference sequence). V dropped 1 base and J dropped 6 bases, with 12 bases sitting between them. CDR3 sequence: CASSQGQSLHGYTF. CDR3 nucleotides: TGTGCCAGCAGCCAAGGACAGTCCCTCCATGGCTACACCTTC.

The gene calls are TRBV5-1 and TRBJ1-1, with 8 bases identical to TRBD1. This CDR3 has 16 residues. V lost 4 bases and J lost 0; bases outside the gene matches: 8. Germline V gene data show CDR1 as SGHRS and CDR2 as YFSETQ. The CDR3 bases are TGCGCCAGCAGCGAGCAACCGGGACAGGTGAACACTGAAGCTTTCTTT. Translated: CASSEQPGQVNTEAFF.

J is TRBJ1-1 and V is TRBV6-5, with D perhaps matching TRBD1 (6 bases). Trimming left V 5 bases short and J 1 base short, with 8 bases between. The CDR3 extends over 13 amino acids. Germline values: CDR1 MNHEY, CDR2 SVGAGI. CDR3 coding DNA: TGTGCCAGCAGTACACAGGGGAACACTGAAGCTTTCTTT. Translated: CASSTQGNTEAFF.

The J gene is TRBJ1-1, the V gene TRBV6-6, with unresolved D. The CDR3 has 13 residues. V lost 0 bases to trimming and J lost 5 bases, with 7 bases between them. Germline CDR1 reads MNHNY; CDR2 reads SVGAGI (reference sequence). CDR3: CASSYSRETEAFF. The CDR3 coding sequence is TGTGCCAGCAGTTACTCGAGAGAGACTGAAGCTTTCTTT.

The rearrangement links TRBV24-1 to TRBJ2-2, with 7 bases matching TRBD1. The CDR3 runs to 18 residues. With V trimmed by 5 bases and J by 7 bases, 18 bases remained unmatched. Germline V gene lookup returns CDR1 KGHDR and CDR2 SFDVKD. This CDR3 reads CATSVVGKAQGIGGELFF. The CDR3 coding sequence is TGTGCCACCAGTGTCGTAGGGAAGGCACAGGGGATTGGCGGGGAGCTGTTTTTT.

The rearrangement links TRBV10-2 to TRBJ1-1; a possible D gene is TRBD1 (5 bases). V lost 5 bases and J 6 bases, leaving 22 bases between the germline ends. Germline-derived CDR1 and CDR2 are WSHSY and SAAADI. The CDR3 length is 16 residues. CDR3 bases: TGCGCCAGCAGTTTGACAGTACCGGGGGGAAATGCTGAAGCTTTCTTT. Residues: CASSLTVPGGNAEAFF.

The chain links TRBV13 to TRBJ2-7, with D possibly TRBD1 on 5 matching bases. Germline V gene data show CDR1 as PRHDT and CDR2 as FYEKMQ (reference sequence). Trimming left V 5 bases short and J 2 bases short, with 13 bases between. This CDR3 spans 14 amino acids. In DNA form, the CDR3 reads TGTGCCAGCAGCGCCCTGCAGGGTCCCTACGAGCAGTACTTC. It specifies CASSALQGPYEQYF.

Notes on this clone: A read error may account for a junction end that differs from germline. This CDR3 is CASRLVTEGLTEAFF. For the CDR3, the DNA is TGTGCCAGCAGATTAGTTACTGAGGGCTTGACTGAAGCTTTCTTT. This rearrangement joins TRBV7-8 to TRBJ1-1; D unresolved. The V gene's germline CDR1 is SGHVS and CDR2 FQNEAQ. The CDR3 is 15 residues long.

This sequence joins TRBV3-1 (or the pseudogene TRBV3-2) and TRBJ2-7, with 12 nucleotides matching TRBD1. J was trimmed by 2 bases and V by 2 bases; bases with no gene match: 22. Germline V gene lookup returns CDR1 LGHDT and CDR2 YNNKEL (reference sequence). The CDR3 extends over 22 amino acids. The CDR3: CASSQTGTGGAASGRWPYEQYF. CDR3 coding DNA: TGTGCCAGCAGCCAAACCGGGACAGGGGGCGCGGCTAGCGGGAGATGGCCCTACGAGCAGTACTTC.

The gene calls are TRBV18 and TRBJ2-2, with D tentatively TRBD1 (5 bases). The CDR3 spans 16 residues. Trimming took off 3 bases at V and 7 bases at J, with 18 bases between the two ends. Germline V CDR1 and CDR2: KGHSH, LQKENI. As DNA, the CDR3 is TGTGCCAGCTCACCTCCAAATAACCCCAGGGACGGGGAGCTGTTTTTT. This encodes CASSPPNNPRDGELFF. The full variable domain, with the rest looked up from reference TRBV18 and TRBJ2-2, is NAGVMQNPRHLVRRRGQEARLRCSPMKGHSHVYWYRQLPEEGLKFMVYLQKENIIDESGMPKERFSAEFPKEGPSILRIQQVVRGDSAAYFCASSPPNNPRDGELFFGEGSRLTVL.

This chain links TRBV4-1 with TRBJ2-7; 10 bases match TRBD1. This CDR3 spans 16 amino acids. Germline trimming cut 2 bases from V and 3 bases from J; bases unmatched to any gene: 7. Germline V gives CDR1 MGHRA, CDR2 YSYEKL. For the CDR3, the DNA is TGCGCCAGCAGCCAAAAACCGGGACAGGGGTACTACGAGCAGTACTTC. It translates to CASSQKPGQGYYEQYF.

The gene calls are TRBV24-1 and TRBJ1-4, with a possible D match to TRBD1 (5 bases). The CDR3 spans 16 residues. The germline V gene encodes CDR1 KGHDR and CDR2 SFDVKD. Trimming removed 6 bases at V and 0 bases at J, with 13 bases between. The CDR3 region is CATSPLRGSTNEKLFF. DNA for the CDR3: TGTGCCACCAGTCCGCTTAGGGGATCAACTAATGAAAAACTGTTTTTT.

This chain uses TRBV19 with TRBJ2-2, with TRBD1 matching 8 bases. Germline V gene data show CDR1 as LNHDA and CDR2 as SQIVND (reference sequence). Trimming cost V 8 bases and J 4 bases; bases outside gene matches: 9. The CDR3 runs to 15 residues. CDR3 nucleotides: TGTGCCAGTGTACCCCGGGGACAGGTCACCGGGGAGCTGTTTTTT. Amino acids: CASVPRGQVTGELFF. The whole variable domain, remainder taken from reference TRBV19 and TRBJ2-2, is DGGITQSPKYLFRKEGQNVTLSCEQNLNHDAMYWYRQDPGQGLRLIYYSQIVNDFQKGDIAEGYSVSREKKESFPLTVTSAQKNPTAFYLCASVPRGQVTGELFFGEGSRLTVL.

The rearrangement links TRBV6-6 to TRBJ2-5, with 8 bases aligning to TRBD1. With V trimmed by 6 bases and J by 7 bases, 7 bases remained unmatched. Germline V gene data show CDR1 as MNHNY and CDR2 as SVGAGI (reference sequence). This CDR3 is 13 amino acids long. In DNA, the CDR3 is TGTGCCAGCAGCCAAACCGGGACAGGGACCCAGTACTTC. Protein product: CASSQTGTGTQYF.

This clone was seen once. The chain employs TRBV27 and TRBJ1-3; D gene ambiguous. The CDR3 contains 15 residues. The germline V and J ends were trimmed by 2 bases and 3 bases, with 11 bases remaining between them. CDR1 and CDR2 from the germline V gene are MNHEY and SMNVEV (reference sequence). The DNA of the CDR3 is TGTGCCAGCAGTTTAGCTGTGGGCTTTGGAAACACCATATATTTT. Translated, it gives CASSLAVGFGNTIYF.

The chain recombines TRBV4-1 with TRBJ1-1; D perhaps matches TRBD1 (6 bases). The CDR3 has 16 amino acids. CDR1 and CDR2 from the germline V gene are MGHRA and YSYEKL. Trimming pared 2 bases from V and 2 bases from J, leaving 15 bases between. CDR3 nucleotide sequence: TGCGCCAGCAGCCAACACCGGACAGTTCCCAACACTGAAGCTTTCTTT. It translates to CASSQHRTVPNTEAFF.

V is TRBV5-1 and J is TRBJ1-4, with a weak D call TRBD1 (5 bases). The V end lost 3 bases, the J end lost 0 bases, and 15 bases lay between the germline ends. The CDR3 spans 17 residues. Looked up from germline, CDR1 is SGHRS and CDR2 is YFSETQ. CDR3 protein: CASSSTPKGTTNEKLFF. The CDR3 DNA follows: TGCGCCAGCAGCTCGACCCCAAAGGGGACAACTAATGAAAAACTGTTTTTT. The complete variable domain, with remaining parts taken from reference TRBV5-1 and TRBJ1-4, reads KAGVTQTPRYLIKTRGQQVTLSCSPISGHRSVSWYQQTPGQGLQFLFEYFSETQRNKGNFPGRFSGRQFSNSRSEMNVSTLELGDSALYLCASSSTPKGTTNEKLFFGSGTQLSVL.

This chain connects TRBV25-1 to TRBJ2-6; 8 nucleotides agree with TRBD1. CDR1 MGHDK and CDR2 SYGVNS come from the germline V gene. J was trimmed by 4 bases and V by 8 bases; bases with no gene match: 7. CDR3 length: 15 residues. The CDR3 reads CASEAGTGGANVLTF. CDR3 nucleotide sequence: TGTGCCAGCGAGGCCGGGACAGGAGGGGCCAACGTCCTGACTTTC.

The genes are TRBV27 and TRBJ1-1, with D unclear. Germline assignment: CDR1 MNHEY and CDR2 SMNVEV (reference sequence). The V gene lost 3 bases and the J gene lost 1 base, with 9 bases spanning the gap. This CDR3 has 14 amino acids. The CDR3 nucleotides are TGTGCCAGCAGTTTTCTCGGGGAGAACACTGAAGCTTTCTTT. Translating gives CASSFLGENTEAFF.

This clone was seen only once. V gene TRBV4-1 combines with J gene TRBJ1-3; D unresolved. CDR3 length equals 15 residues. Germline V gives CDR1 MGHRA, CDR2 YSYEKL. V lost 2 bases, J lost 4 bases, and 12 bases lay in between. The CDR3 loop reads CASSQIAAGGNTIYF. In DNA, the CDR3 is TGCGCCAGCAGCCAAATCGCGGCGGGAGGAAACACCATATATTTT.